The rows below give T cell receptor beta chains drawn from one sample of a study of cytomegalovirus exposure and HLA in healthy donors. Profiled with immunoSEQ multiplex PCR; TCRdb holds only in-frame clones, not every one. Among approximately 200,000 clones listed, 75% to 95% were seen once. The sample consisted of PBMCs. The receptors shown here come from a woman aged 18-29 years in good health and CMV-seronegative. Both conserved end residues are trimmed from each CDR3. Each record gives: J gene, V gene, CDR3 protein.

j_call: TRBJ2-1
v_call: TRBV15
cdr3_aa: ATSRGAMIDRVHNEQF

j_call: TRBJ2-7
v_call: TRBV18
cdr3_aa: ASSPFTGATSYEQY

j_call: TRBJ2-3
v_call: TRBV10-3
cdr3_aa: AISDRAGAGADTQY

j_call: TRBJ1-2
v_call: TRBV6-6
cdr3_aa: ASRQGRDYGYT

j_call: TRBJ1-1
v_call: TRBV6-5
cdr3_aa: ASSRQGGPF

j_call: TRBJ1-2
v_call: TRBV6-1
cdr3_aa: ASSEFGEPRYGYT

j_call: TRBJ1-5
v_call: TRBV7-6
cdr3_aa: ASSSTGDQPQH

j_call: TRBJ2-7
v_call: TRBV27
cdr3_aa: ASSLSLTGRSYEQY

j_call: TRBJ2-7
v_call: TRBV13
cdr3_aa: ASSPTGTGTYEQY

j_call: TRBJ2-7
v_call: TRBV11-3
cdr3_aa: ASSPKEASGTGEQY

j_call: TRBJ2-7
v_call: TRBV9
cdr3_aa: ASSPGVIITYEQY

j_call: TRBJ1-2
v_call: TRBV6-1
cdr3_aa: ASSDITVSDYGYT

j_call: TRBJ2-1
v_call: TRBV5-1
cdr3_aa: ASSKRPRDYLSYNEQF

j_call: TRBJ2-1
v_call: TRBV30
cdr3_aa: AWSFNSGSTYNEQF

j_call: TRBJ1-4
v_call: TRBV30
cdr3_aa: AWSSEVGTDEKLF

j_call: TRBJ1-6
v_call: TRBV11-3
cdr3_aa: ASSLEWTGRNSPLH

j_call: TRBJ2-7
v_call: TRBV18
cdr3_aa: ASSLRDRDEQY

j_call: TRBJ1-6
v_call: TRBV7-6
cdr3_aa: ASSPGTGTNSPLH

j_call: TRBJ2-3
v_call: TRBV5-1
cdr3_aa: ASSPTSGEFTDTQY

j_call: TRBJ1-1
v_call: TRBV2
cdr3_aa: ASSVGQGIMNTEAF

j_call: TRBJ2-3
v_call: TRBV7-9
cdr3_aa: ASSLGRAYTDTQY

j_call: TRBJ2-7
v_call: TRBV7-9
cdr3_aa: ASSPGTGGYEQY

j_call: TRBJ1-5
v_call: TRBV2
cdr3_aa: ASTQGGVHQPQH

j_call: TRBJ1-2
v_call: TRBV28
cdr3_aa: ASSSQGQGYYGYT

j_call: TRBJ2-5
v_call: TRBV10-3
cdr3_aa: AINGDRGETQY

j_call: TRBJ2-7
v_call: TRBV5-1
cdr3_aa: ASSPPRTGSEGEQY

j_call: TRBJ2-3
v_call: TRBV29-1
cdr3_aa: SAGGLALSRLSTDTQY

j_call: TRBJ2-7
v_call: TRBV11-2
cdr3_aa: ASSLGTSGSPYGDEQY

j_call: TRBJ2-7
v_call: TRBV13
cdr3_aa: ASSLGLNEQY

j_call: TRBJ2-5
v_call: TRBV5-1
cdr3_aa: ASSFGQVQETQY

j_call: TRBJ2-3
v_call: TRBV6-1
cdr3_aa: ASSGGTDTQY

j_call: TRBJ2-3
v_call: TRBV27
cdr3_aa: ASSLLSTDTQY

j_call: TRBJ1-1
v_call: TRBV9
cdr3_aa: ARAEIDRELEAF

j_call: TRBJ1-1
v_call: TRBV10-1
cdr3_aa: ASSEDRGPVNTEAF

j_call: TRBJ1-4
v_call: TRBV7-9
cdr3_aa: ASSFRATNEKLF

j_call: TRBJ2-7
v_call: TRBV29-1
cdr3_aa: SVARGGASGTLTPYEQY

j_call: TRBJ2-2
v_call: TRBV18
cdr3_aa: ASSRLAGDTGELF

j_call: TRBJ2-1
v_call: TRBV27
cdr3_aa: ASSWDRVFGEQF

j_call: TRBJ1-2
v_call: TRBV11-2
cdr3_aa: ASSRVGYGYT

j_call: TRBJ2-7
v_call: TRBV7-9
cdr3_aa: ASSSEPGTRVYEQY

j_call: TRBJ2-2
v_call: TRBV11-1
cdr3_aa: ASSLPRKQINTGELF

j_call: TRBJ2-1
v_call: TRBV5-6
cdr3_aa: ASSPPDGLRAGDEQF